This TCR beta chain was retrieved from a study of Graves' ophthalmopathy and Graves' hyperthyroidism. Patients were left out if they had other autoimmune diseases, uncontrolled infections, pregnancy or lactation. Amplification targeted the TCR beta CDR3 regions, with RNA transcripts as the source material. First-round RT-PCR with HTBI primers preceded a second-round multiplex PCR. Using its own MiXCR run on the multiplex PCR reads, TCRdb lists one record per CDR3 protein. Found here are 200,000 to 250,000 distinct CDR3 sequences, about a fifth of them singletons; the top ten hold more than 35%. The CDR3 contains 14 residues. The V and J ends lost 2 bases and 4 bases, in that order; junction bases with no gene match: 7. Per germline, CDR1 DFQATT and CDR2 SNEGSKA (reference sequence). This clonotype was observed at least ten times.

The receptor's source is a woman aged 45-60 years with Graves' ophthalmopathy. The chain joins TRBV20-1 to TRBJ2-5, with TRBD1 matching 7 bases. The sequencing input was peripheral blood. In DNA form, the CDR3 reads TGCAGTGCTAGAAAACGAGGGGGCGCAGAGACCCAGTACTTC. Its protein is CSARKRGGAETQYF.